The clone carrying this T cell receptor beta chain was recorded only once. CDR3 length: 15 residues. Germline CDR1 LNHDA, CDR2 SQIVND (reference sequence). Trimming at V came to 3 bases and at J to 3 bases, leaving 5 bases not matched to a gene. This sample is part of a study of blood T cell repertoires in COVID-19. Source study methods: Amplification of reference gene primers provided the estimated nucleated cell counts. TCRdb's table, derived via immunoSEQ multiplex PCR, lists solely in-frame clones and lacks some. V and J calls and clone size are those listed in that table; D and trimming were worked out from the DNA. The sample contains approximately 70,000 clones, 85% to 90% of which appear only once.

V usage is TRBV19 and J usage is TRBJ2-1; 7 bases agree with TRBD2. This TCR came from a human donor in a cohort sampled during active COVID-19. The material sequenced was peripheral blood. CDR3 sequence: CASSISTSDYNEQFF. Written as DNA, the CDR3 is TGTGCCAGTAGTATTTCAACTAGCGACTACAATGAGCAGTTCTTC.